What follows are 20 T cell receptor beta chains derived from one specimen sequenced in a study of blood T cell repertoires in COVID-19 (dated by TCRdb to 2020 to 2022). The receptor library was made with the immunoSEQ multiplex PCR assay. TCRdb carries this immuneACCESS record with in-frame sequences only. Its versions omit some clonotypes, under half of them owing to an unresolved V gene in the studies checked, with the rest unexplained. The sample profile shows some 120,000 clones; more than 65% of them were found once. The ten most abundant clones make up about 2.2% of the sample. Sequenced material: peripheral blood. The origin of the receptors is a woman between 65 and 79 years old with acute or convalescent COVID-19.

V usage is TRBV15 and J usage is TRBJ2-5; 10 nucleotides align to TRBD1. CDR1 and CDR2 from the germline V gene are LNHNV and YYDKDF (reference sequence). The CDR3 extends over 15 amino acids. V gave up 1 base and J gave up 5 bases; unmatched junction bases: 4. In nucleotides, the CDR3 is TGTGCCACCAGCAGAGGAAGGACAGGGGGGGAGACCCAGTACTTC. It translates to CATSRGRTGGETQYF.

This chain links TRBV7-2 with TRBJ2-2; TRBD2 aligns across 10 bases. The CDR3 runs 15 residues. Per germline, CDR1 SGHTA and CDR2 FQGNSA. After removal of 5 bases from V and 9 bases from J, the junction contained 9 bases not matched to a gene. DNA for the CDR3: TGTGCCAGCAGCCCCCGGACTAGCGGAGGGAGGGAGCTGTTTTTT. Its protein is CASSPRTSGGRELFF. Filled out from reference TRBV7-2 and TRBJ2-2, the complete variable domain reads GAGVSQSPSNKVTEKGKDVELRCDPISGHTALYWYRQSLGQGLEFLIYFQGNSAPDKSGLPSDRFSAERTGGSVSTLTIQRTQQEDSAVYLCASSPRTSGGRELFFGEGSRLTVL.

The chain uses TRBV5-1 and TRBJ1-4, with 7 bases lining up with TRBD1. The CDR3 runs 16 residues. Looked up from germline, CDR1 is SGHRS and CDR2 is YFSETQ. V shed 6 bases, J shed 0 bases, and the junction held 8 bases outside the gene matches. The CDR3 coding sequence is TGCGCCAGCACCTTTGGCACAGGGGCAACTAATGAAAAACTGTTTTTT. This translates into CASTFGTGATNEKLFF.

This clone came up once. J is TRBJ2-3 and V is TRBV5-6; D ambiguous. Germline-derived CDR1 and CDR2 are SGHDT and YYEEEE. CDR3 length equals 13 residues. Trimming cost V 8 bases and J 5 bases, with 15 bases left between them. CDR3 region: CASLVGEGDTQYF. CDR3 nucleotide sequence: TGTGCCAGTTTAGTAGGAGAAGGAGATACGCAGTATTTT. Full variable domain (remainder filled in from reference TRBV5-6 and TRBJ2-3): DAGVTQSPTHLIKTRGQQVTLRCSPKSGHDTVSWYQQALGQGPQFIFQYYEEEERQRGNFPDRFSGHQFPNYSSELNVNALLLGDSALYLCASLVGEGDTQYFGPGTRLTVL.

In nucleotides, the CDR3 is TGCGCCAGCAGCCTCGGGACTAGCGGATACTCCTACGAGCAGTACTTC. Protein product: CASSLGTSGYSYEQYF. This chain links TRBV5-1 with TRBJ2-7; 11 bases match TRBD2. V lost 4 bases and J lost 0; bases outside the gene matches: 6. This CDR3 region has 16 residues. The V gene's germline CDR1 is SGHRS and CDR2 YFSETQ.

V gene TRBV4-1 combines with J gene TRBJ1-5; tentative D call: TRBD1 (5 bases). The V end was cut by 1 base, the J end by 5 bases, with 9 bases between. The CDR3 is made up of 14 amino acids. The germline V gene encodes CDR1 MGHRA and CDR2 YSYEKL. The CDR3 DNA reads as TGCGCCAGCAGCCAAGGGGGCCTCGATCAGCCCCAGCATTTT. Translating it yields CASSQGGLDQPQHF.

This clone turned up a few times. The chain couples TRBV7-2 to TRBJ2-5; 14 positions agree with TRBD2. V lost 1 base, J lost 5 bases, and 6 bases stayed unmatched. The CDR3 length is 17 residues. Germline V gene sequence: CDR1 SGHTA, CDR2 FQGNSA. The CDR3 spells CASSLGGTSGGRETQYF. CDR3 sequence (DNA): TGTGCCAGCAGCTTAGGAGGGACTAGCGGGGGACGCGAGACCCAGTACTTC.

The chain uses TRBV5-6 and TRBJ2-3; perhaps TRBD2 as D (6 bases). The CDR3 runs to 12 residues. The germline CDR1 and CDR2 sequences are SGHDT and YYEEEE. The V and J ends lost 5 bases and 2 bases respectively, with 6 bases between them. The CDR3 protein is CASRRDTDTQYF. CDR3 nucleotides: TGTGCCAGCAGGCGGGACACAGATACGCAGTATTTT. The variable domain in full, completed from reference TRBV5-6 and TRBJ2-3, reads DAGVTQSPTHLIKTRGQQVTLRCSPKSGHDTVSWYQQALGQGPQFIFQYYEEEERQRGNFPDRFSGHQFPNYSSELNVNALLLGDSALYLCASRRDTDTQYFGPGTRLTVL.

The V gene is TRBV7-9, the J gene TRBJ2-3; tentative D call: TRBD2 (5 bases). This CDR3 is 15 amino acids long. From germline, CDR1 is SEHNR and CDR2 FQNEAQ (reference sequence). Trimming removed 1 base at V and 10 bases at J, with 18 bases between. The CDR3 region has the DNA TGTGCCAGCAGCTTAGATGTCGGGATTAGGATGGCGCAGTATTTT. Residues: CASSLDVGIRMAQYF.

This clone was seen a few times. The genes are TRBV5-1 and TRBJ2-1; 9 nucleotides match TRBD2. Germline V gene lookup returns CDR1 SGHRS and CDR2 YFSETQ. CDR3 length: 16 amino acids. Losses at the gene ends were 0 bases for V and 7 bases for J; bases not matched to a gene: 8. The CDR3 here is CASSLEGSGSRNEQFF. The CDR3 bases are TGCGCCAGCAGCTTGGAAGGTAGCGGGAGTAGAAATGAGCAGTTCTTC.

This clone was counted only a few times. CDR3 region: CASSLDYGTGQETQYF. CDR3 nucleotide sequence: TGCGCCAGCAGCTTGGACTACGGGACAGGGCAAGAGACCCAGTACTTC. The V and J genes are TRBV5-1 and TRBJ2-5; the match to TRBD1 covers 9 bases. Germline V gene lookup returns CDR1 SGHRS and CDR2 YFSETQ. The CDR3 covers 16 residues. J lost 2 bases, V lost 0 bases, and 5 bases had no gene match. Full variable domain (rest looked up from reference TRBV5-1 and TRBJ2-5): KAGVTQTPRYLIKTRGQQVTLSCSPISGHRSVSWYQQTPGQGLQFLFEYFSETQRNKGNFPGRFSGRQFSNSRSEMNVSTLELGDSALYLCASSLDYGTGQETQYFGPGTRLLVL.

This sequence joins TRBV6-5 and TRBJ2-1; 12 bases are a match to TRBD2. There are 15 residues in the CDR3. V gave up 5 bases and J gave up 10 bases; unmatched junction bases: 9. The germline gives CDR1 MNHEY, CDR2 SVGAGI. CDR3 amino acids: CASSTSSGGVGEQFF. In nucleotides, the CDR3 is TGTGCCAGCAGTACTTCTAGCGGGGGGGTAGGGGAGCAGTTCTTC.

The genes are TRBV11-3 and TRBJ2-1; D call uncertain. CDR3 length equals 13 residues. Germline CDR1 and CDR2: SGHNT and YENEEA. Trimming took 1 base from V and 4 from J, leaving 5 bases between them. The DNA for the CDR3 is TGTGCCAGCAGCTTAGCGGAGTACAATGAGCAGTTCTTC. As protein: CASSLAEYNEQFF.

The chain joins TRBV19 to TRBJ2-7; D gene unclear. Germline V lookup: CDR1 LNHDA, CDR2 SQIVND (reference sequence). CDR3 length equals 11 residues. Deletions cut 7 bases from V and 3 bases from J, with 7 bases between. DNA for the CDR3: TGTGCCAGTACCAACTACTACGAGCAGTACTTC. Its translation: CASTNYYEQYF.

With respect to this clone: Other DNA sequences in the sample encode the same CDR3. This chain uses TRBV2 with TRBJ2-7, with D maybe TRBD1 (5 bases). CDR1 and CDR2 from the germline V gene are SNHLY and FYNNEI. The CDR3 consists of 12 residues. The ends were cut back, 2 bases at V and 3 bases at J, with 5 bases in the middle. Here the CDR3 reads CASSEQGYEQYF. Here the CDR3 DNA reads TGTGCCAGCAGTGAACAGGGCTACGAGCAGTACTTC.

The count of this clone is one. The gene calls are TRBV6-5 and TRBJ2-7; TRBD1 matches at 8 bases. V was clipped by 8 bases and J by 0 bases; unmatched bases: 6. Germline CDR1 and CDR2: MNHEY and SVGAGI. The CDR3 is 14 residues long. CDR3 sequence (DNA): TGTGCCAGCCTGAACAGGGGGAGCTCCTACGAGCAGTACTTC. Translated, it gives CASLNRGSSYEQYF.

This clone has just a few counts. J is TRBJ2-3 and V is TRBV24-1, with a possible D match to TRBD2 (6 bases). V dropped 3 bases and J dropped 0 bases, with 21 bases sitting between them. The germline V gene encodes CDR1 KGHDR and CDR2 SFDVKD. The length of the CDR3 is 19 residues. As DNA, the CDR3 is TGTGCCACCAGTGATCCCGGGTTTGGCGAAAGCGGGAGCACAGATACGCAGTATTTT. It codes for CATSDPGFGESGSTDTQYF.

V usage is TRBV6-2 or TRBV6-3 and J usage is TRBJ2-2; the D is unclear. Germline loops: CDR1 MNHEY, CDR2 SVGEGT. The CDR3 runs 14 residues. With 2 bases removed from V and 1 base from J, the gap between germline ends came to 5 bases. The CDR3 spells CASSYQVNTGELFF. CDR3 DNA sequence: TGTGCCAGCAGTTACCAGGTGAACACCGGGGAGCTGTTTTTT.

This sequence joins TRBV18 and TRBJ2-1; the D is unclear. Trimming left V 3 bases short and J 6 bases short, with 18 bases between. CDR3 size: 16 residues. Germline V gene sequence: CDR1 KGHSH, CDR2 LQKENI. The CDR3 reads CASSPRGRSQGNEQFF. For the CDR3, the DNA is TGTGCCAGCTCACCGCGCGGCCGTTCCCAAGGCAATGAGCAGTTCTTC.

This chain uses TRBV7-2 with TRBJ1-3; 10 bases are a match to TRBD1. Per germline, CDR1 SGHTA and CDR2 FQGNSA. CDR3 size: 17 residues. With 6 bases clipped from V and 4 bases from J, the junction kept 12 bases outside the gene matches. CDR3 protein: CASRPPGQGFEGNTIYF. The CDR3 DNA is TGTGCCAGCAGACCGCCGGGACAGGGGTTCGAGGGAAACACCATATATTTT.